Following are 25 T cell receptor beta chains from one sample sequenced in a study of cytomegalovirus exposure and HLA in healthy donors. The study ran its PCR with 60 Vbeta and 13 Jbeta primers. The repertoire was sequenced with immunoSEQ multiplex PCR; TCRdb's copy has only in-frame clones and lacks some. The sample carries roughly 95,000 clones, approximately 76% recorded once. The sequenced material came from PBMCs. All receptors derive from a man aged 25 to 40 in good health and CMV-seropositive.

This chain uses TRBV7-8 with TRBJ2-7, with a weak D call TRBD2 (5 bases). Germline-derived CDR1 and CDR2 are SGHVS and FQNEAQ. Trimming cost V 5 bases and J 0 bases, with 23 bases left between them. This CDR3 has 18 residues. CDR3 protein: CASSPHVGLQPGSYEQYV. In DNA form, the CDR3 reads TGTGCCAGCAGCCCCCACGTAGGACTTCAACCGGGCTCCTACGAGCAGTACGTC.

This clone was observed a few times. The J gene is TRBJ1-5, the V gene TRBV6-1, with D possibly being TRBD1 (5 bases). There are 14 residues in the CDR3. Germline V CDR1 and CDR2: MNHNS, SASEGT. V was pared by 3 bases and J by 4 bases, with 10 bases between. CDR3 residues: CASSDWGKNQPQHF. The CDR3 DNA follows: TGTGCCAGCAGTGATTGGGGCAAAAATCAGCCCCAGCATTTT.

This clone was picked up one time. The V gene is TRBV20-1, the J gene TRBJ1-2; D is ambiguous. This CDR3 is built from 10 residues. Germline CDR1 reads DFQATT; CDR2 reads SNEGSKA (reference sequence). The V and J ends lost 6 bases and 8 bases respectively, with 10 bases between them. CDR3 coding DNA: TGCAGTGCCACCCGGGAGGGCTACACCTTC. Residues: CSATREGYTF.

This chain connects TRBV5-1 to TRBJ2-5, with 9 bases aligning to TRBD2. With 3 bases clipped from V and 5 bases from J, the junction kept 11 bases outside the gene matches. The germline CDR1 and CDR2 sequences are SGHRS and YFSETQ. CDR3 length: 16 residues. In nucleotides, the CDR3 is TGCGCCAGCAGCTCCTCCCTAGCGGGGTTAGGGGAGACCCAGTACTTC. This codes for CASSSSLAGLGETQYF.

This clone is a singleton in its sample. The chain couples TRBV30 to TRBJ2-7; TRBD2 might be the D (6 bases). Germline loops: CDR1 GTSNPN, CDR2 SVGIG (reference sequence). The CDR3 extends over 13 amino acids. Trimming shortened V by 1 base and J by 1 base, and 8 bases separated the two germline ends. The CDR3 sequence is CAWSDGRSYEQYF. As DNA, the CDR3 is TGTGCCTGGAGTGATGGGAGGTCCTACGAGCAGTACTTC.

As DNA, the CDR3 is TGCAGCGTTGGTGTATCGAACACCGGGGAGCTGTTTTTT. This sequence encodes CSVGVSNTGELFF. The chain carries TRBV29-1 and TRBJ2-2; no clear D gene. Deletions cut 4 bases from V and 0 bases from J, with 6 bases between. The CDR3 is made up of 13 amino acids. CDR1 is SQVTM and CDR2 is ANQGSEA in the germline V gene.

The CDR3 spells CASSQDQMVQVSGNTIYF. The CDR3 bases are TGCGCCAGCAGCCAAGATCAGATGGTGCAGGTCTCTGGAAACACCATATATTTT. The rearrangement uses TRBV4-1 and TRBJ1-3, with no clear D. Germline V gene lookup returns CDR1 MGHRA and CDR2 YSYEKL. CDR3 length: 18 amino acids. V lost 0 bases and J lost 0, with 15 bases in between.

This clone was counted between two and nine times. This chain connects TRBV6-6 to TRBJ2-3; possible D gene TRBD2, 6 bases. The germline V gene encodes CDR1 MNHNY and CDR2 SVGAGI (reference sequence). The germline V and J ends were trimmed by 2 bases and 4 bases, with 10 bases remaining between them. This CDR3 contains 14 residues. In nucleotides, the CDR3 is TGTGCCAGCAGTTACGGGGGGTCCGCAGATACGCAGTATTTT. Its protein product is CASSYGGSADTQYF.

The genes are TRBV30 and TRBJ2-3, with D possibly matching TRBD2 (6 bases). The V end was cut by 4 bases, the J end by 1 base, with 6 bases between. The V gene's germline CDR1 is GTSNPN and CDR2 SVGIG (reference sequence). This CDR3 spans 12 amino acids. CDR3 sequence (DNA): TGTGCCTGGACTAGCGGCACAGATACGCAGTATTTT. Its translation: CAWTSGTDTQYF. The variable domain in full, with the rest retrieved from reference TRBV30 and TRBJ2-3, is SQTIHQWPATLVQPVGSPLSLECTVEGTSNPNLYWYRQAAGRGLQLLFYSVGIGQISSEVPQNLSASRPQDRQFILSSKKLLLSDSGFYLCAWTSGTDTQYFGPGTRLTVL.

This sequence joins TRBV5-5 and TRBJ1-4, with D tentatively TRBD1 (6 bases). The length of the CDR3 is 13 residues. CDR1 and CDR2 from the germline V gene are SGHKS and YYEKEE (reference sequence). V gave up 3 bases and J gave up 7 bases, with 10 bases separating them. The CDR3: CASSSPRGEKLFF. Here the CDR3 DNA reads TGTGCCAGCAGCTCGCCCAGGGGTGAAAAACTGTTTTTT.

The CDR3 reads CATSPRTGNTEAFF. The CDR3 coding sequence is TGTGCCACCTCACCAAGGACAGGGAACACTGAAGCTTTCTTT. The chain links TRBV19 to TRBJ1-1; TRBD1 agrees at 7 bases. Losses at the gene ends were 10 bases for V and 1 base for J; bases not matched to a gene: 9. The CDR3 contains 14 residues. Germline assignment: CDR1 LNHDA and CDR2 SQIVND (reference sequence).

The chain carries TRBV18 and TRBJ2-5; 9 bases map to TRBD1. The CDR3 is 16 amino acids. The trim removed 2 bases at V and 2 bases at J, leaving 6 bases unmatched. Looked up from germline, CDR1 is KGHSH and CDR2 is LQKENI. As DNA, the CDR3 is TGTGCCAGCTCACCATATTGGACAGGGGCTCAAGAGACCCAGTACTTC. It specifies CASSPYWTGAQETQYF.

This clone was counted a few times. CDR3 region: CASSRVEDYGYTF. The DNA of the CDR3 is TGTGCCAGCAGCCGGGTGGAGGACTATGGCTACACCTTC. The chain links TRBV5-4 to TRBJ1-2; D unclear. The CDR3 runs to 13 residues. V was cut by 4 bases and J by 3 bases, with 10 bases left in between. CDR1 SGHNT and CDR2 YYREEE come from the germline V gene (reference sequence).

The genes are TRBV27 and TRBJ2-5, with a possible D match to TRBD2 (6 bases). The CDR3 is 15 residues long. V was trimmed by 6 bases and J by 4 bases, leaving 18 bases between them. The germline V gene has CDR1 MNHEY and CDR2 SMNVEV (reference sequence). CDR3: CASSRRGAIGETQYF. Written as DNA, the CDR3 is TGTGCCAGCAGCCGGAGGGGCGCTATAGGAGAGACCCAGTACTTC.

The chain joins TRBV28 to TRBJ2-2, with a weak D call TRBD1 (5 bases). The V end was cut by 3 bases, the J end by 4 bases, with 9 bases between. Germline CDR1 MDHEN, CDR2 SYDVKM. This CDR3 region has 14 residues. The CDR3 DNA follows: TGTGCCAGCAGTTTCCAGGGCCGCACCGGGGAGCTGTTTTTT. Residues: CASSFQGRTGELFF.

The CDR3 sequence: CASSFSGGGGETQYF. As DNA, the CDR3 is TGTGCCAGCAGCTTCTCCGGGGGTGGCGGAGAGACCCAGTACTTC. V usage is TRBV7-2 and J usage is TRBJ2-5, with D perhaps matching TRBD2 (6 bases). V lost 3 bases, J lost 4 bases, and 15 bases lay in between. This CDR3 region has 15 residues. The V gene's germline CDR1 is SGHTA and CDR2 FQGNSA.

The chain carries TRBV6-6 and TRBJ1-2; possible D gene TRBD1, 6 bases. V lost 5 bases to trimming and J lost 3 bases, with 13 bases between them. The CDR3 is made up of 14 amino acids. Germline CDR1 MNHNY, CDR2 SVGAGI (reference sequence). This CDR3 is CASSLRTDHYGYTF. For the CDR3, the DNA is TGTGCCAGCAGTCTCAGGACAGACCACTATGGCTACACCTTC.

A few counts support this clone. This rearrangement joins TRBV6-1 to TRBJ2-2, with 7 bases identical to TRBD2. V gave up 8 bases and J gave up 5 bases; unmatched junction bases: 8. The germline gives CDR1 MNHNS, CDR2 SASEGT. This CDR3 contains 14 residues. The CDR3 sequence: CASSAGRETGELFF. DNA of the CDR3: TGTGCCAGCTCAGCTGGGAGGGAGACCGGGGAGCTGTTTTTT.

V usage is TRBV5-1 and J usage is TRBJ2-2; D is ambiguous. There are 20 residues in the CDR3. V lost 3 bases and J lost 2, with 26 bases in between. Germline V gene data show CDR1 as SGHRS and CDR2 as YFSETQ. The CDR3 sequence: CASSYSPPVQAQINTGELFF. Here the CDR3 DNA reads TGCGCCAGCAGCTACTCCCCTCCGGTGCAGGCTCAAATTAACACCGGGGAGCTGTTTTTT.

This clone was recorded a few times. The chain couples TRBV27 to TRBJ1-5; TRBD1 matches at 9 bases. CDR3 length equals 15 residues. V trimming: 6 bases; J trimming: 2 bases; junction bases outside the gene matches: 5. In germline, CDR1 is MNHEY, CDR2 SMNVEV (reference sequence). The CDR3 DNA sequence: TGTGCCAGCAGCCTACAGGGGGCCGGCAATCAGCCCCAGCATTTT. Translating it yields CASSLQGAGNQPQHF.

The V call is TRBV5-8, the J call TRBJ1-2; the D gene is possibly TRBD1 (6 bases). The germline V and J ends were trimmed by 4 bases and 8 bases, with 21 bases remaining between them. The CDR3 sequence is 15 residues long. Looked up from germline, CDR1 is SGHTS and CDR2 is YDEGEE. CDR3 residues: CASSPVGAHIKGYTF. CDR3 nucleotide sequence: TGTGCCAGCAGCCCGGTGGGGGCACATATAAAGGGCTACACCTTC.

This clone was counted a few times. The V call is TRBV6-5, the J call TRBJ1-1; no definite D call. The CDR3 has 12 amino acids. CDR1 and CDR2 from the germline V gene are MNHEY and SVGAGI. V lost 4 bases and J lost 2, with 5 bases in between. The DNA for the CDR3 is TGTGCCAGCAGTTGCGCCAACACTGAAGCTTTCTTT. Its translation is CASSCANTEAFF.

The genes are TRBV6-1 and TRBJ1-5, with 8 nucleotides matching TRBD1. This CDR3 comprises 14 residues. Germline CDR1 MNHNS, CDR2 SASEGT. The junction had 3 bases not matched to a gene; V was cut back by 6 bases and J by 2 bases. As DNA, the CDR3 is TGTGCCAGCAGGCAGGGGGCGGGCAATCAGCCCCAGCATTTT. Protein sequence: CASRQGAGNQPQHF.

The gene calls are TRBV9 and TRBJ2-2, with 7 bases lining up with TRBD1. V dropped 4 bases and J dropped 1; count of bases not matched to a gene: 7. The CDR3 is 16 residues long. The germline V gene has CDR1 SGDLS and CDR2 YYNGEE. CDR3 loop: CASSLSGTVNTGELFF. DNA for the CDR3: TGTGCCAGCAGCCTCTCCGGGACAGTGAACACCGGGGAGCTGTTTTTT.

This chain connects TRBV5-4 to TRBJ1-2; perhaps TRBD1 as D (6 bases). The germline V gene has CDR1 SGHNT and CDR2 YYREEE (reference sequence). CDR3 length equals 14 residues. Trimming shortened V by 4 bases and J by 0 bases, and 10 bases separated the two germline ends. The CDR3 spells CASSEGQTNYGYTF. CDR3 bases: TGTGCCAGCAGCGAAGGACAGACTAACTATGGCTACACCTTC.